This T cell receptor (beta chain) was recorded in a study of blood T cell repertoires in COVID-19 (dated by TCRdb to the early 2020s). Broadly, across the study: Collaborator samples came from the United States, Italy and Spain and covered acute and convalescent phases of COVID-19. The material from the prospective study consisted of cDNA or gDNA derived from T cells, B-cell-depleted T cells, or PBMCs. Deeply sampled blood TCRbeta repertoires from subjects exposed to, actively infected with, or recovered from COVID-19 were included in the dataset. The repertoires were made available in a free public database intended to serve as a resource for research on the immune response to SARS-CoV-2. The samples were drawn from the first 160 participants of the ongoing ImmuneRACE study and from 950 to 1,500 subjects provided by 6 global collaborators. A de-identified subject ID, COVID-19 status, age in years and sex were almost always included in the sample metadata. Where available, HLA class I and class II types were obtained from metadata supplied by the sample provider rather than from assay-based typing.

What the work shows at the level of the full study, not this receptor alone: The quantity of clinical and demographic metadata differed by source and by participant and was supplied without curation.

CDR1 and CDR2 were assigned from the germline V gene as SGHRS and YFSETQ. After removal of 4 bases from V and 2 bases from J, the junction retains 8 bases not matched to a gene. Its CDR3 holds 17 amino acids, cysteine through phenylalanine. Here the CDR3 DNA is all that survives: 51 bases in frame from base 1. The immunoSEQ Assay, a bias-controlled multiplex PCR, was used to amplify TCRbeta CDR3 regions from genomic DNA. The authors' analysis ran thus. The number of nucleated cells in each sample was estimated from the amplification of reference gene primers within the assay. To quantify the absolute abundance of each unique TCRbeta CDR3 rearrangement, sequence reads were collapsed and filtered. For each sample, productive Simpson clonality was calculated as the square root of Simpson's diversity index over productive rearrangements. TCRdb limited this immuneACCESS table to in-frame rearrangements with V and J called. A share of clones is missing; checked studies link under half to unresolved V genes, and the rest is unexplained. That table supplies the V and J calls and clone size; D and trimming were determined from the DNA. This sample gives around 200,000 clones in total; 80% to 90% of them show up just once. Around 5.7% of the sample rests with the top ten.

The collaborating institutions used their own protocols to collect whole blood in K2EDTA tubes. For TCRbeta analysis, collaborator samples were shipped as frozen whole blood, as isolated PBMCs, or as DNA extracted from either sample type. As concerns this clone: Its target antigen remains unknown. No clone much larger than this one lies a single base away; base qualities are absent.

The receptor's source is an elderly man with acute or convalescent COVID-19. The chain links TRBV5-1 with TRBJ2-5; 13 middle bases align to TRBD2. Sequenced material: peripheral blood. The CDR3 in this case is CASSLGTSGTGQETQYF. The DNA sequence is as follows: TGCGCCAGCAGCCTGGGGACTAGCGGGACTGGTCAAGAGACCCAGTACTTC.